Below, 24 T cell receptor beta chains from the same sample are listed, as sequenced in a study of glioma-infiltrating T cells after dendritic cell vaccination. Profiled with immunoSEQ multiplex PCR; TCRdb holds only in-frame clones, not every one. The sample holds 75,000 to 95,000 clones; roughly four fifths are singletons and the top ten take 2% to 2.5%. Time point reported: after dendritic cell vaccination, including at tumor progression/relapse. The sample was blood, taken after dendritic cell vaccination. The receptors shown here come from a human donor with glioblastoma.

The gene calls are TRBV10-3 and TRBJ2-1, with TRBD1 matching over 9 bases. The CDR3 sequence is 13 residues long. Germline values: CDR1 ENHRY, CDR2 SYGVKD. V trimming: 8 bases; J trimming: 5 bases; junction bases outside the gene matches: 4. This CDR3 reads CAIAGTGNNEQFF. In DNA form, the CDR3 reads TGTGCCATCGCCGGGACAGGGAACAATGAGCAGTTCTTC.

The CDR3 DNA reads as TGCGCCAGCAGCATGGACAACTCCTACGAGCAGTACTTC. This gives the protein CASSMDNSYEQYF. The chain joins TRBV5-1 to TRBJ2-7, with D maybe TRBD1 (5 bases). Germline loops: CDR1 SGHRS, CDR2 YFSETQ. Trimming left V 4 bases short and J 0 bases short, with 8 bases between. This CDR3 contains 13 residues.

The chain links TRBV5-6 to TRBJ2-7, with 10 nucleotides matching TRBD2. The CDR3 extends over 19 amino acids. Looked up from germline, CDR1 is SGHDT and CDR2 is YYEEEE. Trimming at V came to 3 bases and at J to 2 bases, leaving 17 bases not matched to a gene. The CDR3 DNA follows: TGTGCCAGCAGCTCCTTGGGGGCTAGCGGGAGACTTCTTCCCTACGAGCAGTACGTC. Translation: CASSSLGASGRLLPYEQYV.

V usage is TRBV11-1 and J usage is TRBJ1-4, with 9 nucleotides matching TRBD1. The germline V gene has CDR1 SGHAT and CDR2 FQDESV (reference sequence). There are 15 residues in the CDR3. With V trimmed by 3 bases and J by 11 bases, 10 bases remained unmatched. This CDR3 is CASSFGRDREKKLFF. In DNA, the CDR3 is TGTGCCAGCAGCTTTGGACGGGACAGGGAGAAGAAACTGTTTTTT.

This clone was picked up a small number of times. The V gene is TRBV7-8, the J gene TRBJ2-6, with 9 bases that match TRBD1. Germline V CDR1 and CDR2: SGHVS, FQNEAQ. CDR3 length equals 16 residues. Trimming took 8 bases from V and 2 from J; bases not matched to a gene: 7. The CDR3: CASAIRQGAGANVLTF. For the CDR3, the DNA is TGTGCCAGCGCAATCCGACAGGGGGCTGGGGCCAACGTCCTGACTTTC.

The chain joins TRBV19 to TRBJ2-5; D is possibly TRBD2 (5 bases). V lost 1 base and J lost 2, with 11 bases in between. The germline V gene has CDR1 LNHDA and CDR2 SQIVND (reference sequence). The CDR3 covers 15 residues. The CDR3 is CASSIVGRRQETQYF. CDR3 in DNA: TGTGCCAGTAGTATAGTTGGCAGGAGGCAAGAGACCCAGTACTTC.

This chain joins TRBV27 and TRBJ1-5; maybe TRBD1 (5 bases). Germline CDR1 reads MNHEY; CDR2 reads SMNVEV (reference sequence). The length of the CDR3 is 16 residues. With 8 bases removed from V and 3 bases from J, the gap between germline ends came to 20 bases. The CDR3 spells CASHRFGGSHNQPQHF. The CDR3 bases are TGTGCCAGCCATCGGTTTGGGGGGTCTCACAATCAGCCCCAGCATTTT.

There are a few counts of this clone. The chain is built from TRBV29-1 and TRBJ1-2; D unresolved. This CDR3 comprises 14 residues. Trimming removed 1 base at V and 7 bases at J, with 16 bases between. CDR1 is SQVTM, CDR2 ANQGSEA, per germline. CDR3 nucleotides: TGCAGCGTTGAAGTCGGATCGAAGGAGGGTGGCTACACCTTC. As protein: CSVEVGSKEGGYTF.

V gene TRBV6-1 combines with J gene TRBJ2-7; 7 bases are a match to TRBD1. The germline CDR1 and CDR2 sequences are MNHNS and SASEGT. Unmatched junction bases numbered 3, after V lost 3 bases and J lost 1 base. The CDR3 consists of 14 residues. CDR3 in amino acids: CASSESGQSYEQYF. Here the CDR3 DNA reads TGTGCCAGCAGTGAGTCGGGACAGTCCTACGAGCAGTACTTC.

This CDR3 reads CANQCPRTGEGTSNQPQHF. For the CDR3, the DNA is TGCGCCAACCAATGTCCGCGGACAGGGGAGGGGACAAGCAATCAGCCCCAGCATTTT. This chain uses TRBV10-1 with TRBJ1-5, with 9 bases fitting TRBD1. After removal of 10 bases from V and 1 base from J, the junction contained 20 bases not matched to a gene. This CDR3 is built from 19 residues. Germline CDR1 and CDR2: WNHNN and SYGVQD (reference sequence).

This clone was counted a few times. This sequence joins TRBV5-5 and TRBJ2-7; tentative D call: TRBD1 (5 bases). This CDR3 region has 12 residues. V was clipped by 0 bases and J by 5 bases, with 6 bases between them. Germline loops: CDR1 SGHKS, CDR2 YYEKEE (reference sequence). The CDR3 DNA sequence: TGTGCCAGCAGCTTGGCAGGGAACGAGCAGTACTTC. This translates into CASSLAGNEQYF. Full variable domain (remainder filled in from reference TRBV5-5 and TRBJ2-7): DAGVTQSPTHLIKTRGQQVTLRCSPISGHKSVSWYQQVLGQGPQFIFQYYEKEERGRGNFPDRFSARQFPNYSSELNVNALLLGDSALYLCASSLAGNEQYFGPGTRLTVT.

This rearrangement joins TRBV4-2 to TRBJ1-6; maybe TRBD1 (6 bases). CDR1 LGHNA and CDR2 YNFKEQ come from the germline V gene. Trimming cost V 10 bases and J 3 bases, with 13 bases left between them. There are 14 residues in the CDR3. CDR3 bases: TGTGCCACCCACAGGGCAGGCTATAATTCACCCCTCCACTTT. Translating it yields CATHRAGYNSPLHF.

V usage is TRBV2 and J usage is TRBJ1-4; no clear D. Germline V gene lookup returns CDR1 SNHLY and CDR2 FYNNEI. With 6 bases removed from V and 0 bases from J, the gap between germline ends came to 8 bases. The CDR3 has 14 residues. CDR3 loop: CASREAATNEKLFF. The CDR3 DNA reads as TGTGCCAGCAGGGAGGCTGCAACTAATGAAAAACTGTTTTTT.

V is TRBV5-4 and J is TRBJ1-1; no clear D. V was pared by 0 bases and J by 6 bases, with 12 bases between. Germline CDR1 and CDR2: SGHNT and YYREEE (reference sequence). This CDR3 has 14 residues. The CDR3 bases are TGTGCCAGCAGCTTGGGTGTTTTTGAGTCTGAAGCTTTCTTT. This gives the protein CASSLGVFESEAFF.

This clone is judged medium-sized. This chain joins TRBV6-1 and TRBJ2-2, with 10 positions matching TRBD2. The CDR3 contains 15 residues. Germline CDR1 reads MNHNS; CDR2 reads SASEGT. V lost 1 base to trimming and J lost 6 bases; unmatched junction nucleotides: 2. The CDR3 region is CASSEELAGAGELFF. The DNA of the CDR3 is TGTGCCAGCAGTGAAGAGCTAGCGGGAGCCGGGGAGCTGTTTTTT.

This clone has only a few counts. This chain uses TRBV4-2 with TRBJ2-1, with TRBD2 matching 8 bases. Germline CDR1 is LGHNA and CDR2 is YNFKEQ. After removal of 1 base from V and 10 bases from J, the junction contained 12 bases not matched to a gene. CDR3 length: 16 amino acids. CDR3 sequence reads: CASSQGYGGAGYEQFF. The CDR3 DNA sequence: TGTGCCAGCAGCCAAGGGTACGGGGGGGCCGGGTACGAGCAGTTCTTC.

This sequence joins TRBV9 and TRBJ2-2, with 14 bases aligning to TRBD2. Germline assignment: CDR1 SGDLS and CDR2 YYNGEE. The CDR3 is 18 residues long. Losses at the gene ends were 3 bases for V and 6 bases for J; bases not matched to a gene: 10. The CDR3 region is CASSDPQTTSGRAGELFF. The CDR3, as DNA: TGTGCCAGCAGCGATCCTCAAACGACTAGCGGGAGGGCCGGGGAGCTGTTTTTT. Looking up the rest from reference TRBV9 and TRBJ2-2 gives the full variable domain: DSGVTQTPKHLITATGQRVTLRCSPRSGDLSVYWYQQSLDQGLQFLIQYYNGEERAKGNILERFSAQQFPDLHSELNLSSLELGDSALYFCASSDPQTTSGRAGELFFGEGSRLTVL.

The CDR3 bases are TGTGCCTGGAGTCCACGGGCAGGGGGGGAGACCCAGTACTTC. This gives the protein CAWSPRAGGETQYF. The chain couples TRBV30 to TRBJ2-5; D might be TRBD1 (7 bases). Germline CDR1 GTSNPN, CDR2 SVGIG (reference sequence). There are 14 residues in the CDR3. Trimming shortened V by 2 bases and J by 5 bases, and 15 bases separated the two germline ends. Full variable domain (missing parts from reference TRBV30 and TRBJ2-5): SQTIHQWPATLVQPVGSPLSLECTVEGTSNPNLYWYRQAAGRGLQLLFYSVGIGQISSEVPQNLSASRPQDRQFILSSKKLLLSDSGFYLCAWSPRAGGETQYFGPGTRLLVL.

The chain has TRBV4-2 and TRBJ2-2; the match to TRBD2 covers 7 bases. Trimming removed 1 base from V and 2 bases from J; junction bases left unmatched: 7. This CDR3 has 17 residues. The germline V gene encodes CDR1 LGHNA and CDR2 YNFKEQ. The CDR3 sequence: CASSQGGGTINTGELFF. CDR3 nucleotide sequence: TGTGCCAGCAGCCAAGGTGGAGGGACTATCAACACCGGGGAGCTGTTTTTT.

Only a few counts were recorded for this clone. The CDR3 here is CASSAEVGRGNQPQHF. The DNA of the CDR3 is TGTGCCAGCAGCGCAGAAGTGGGGAGAGGCAATCAGCCCCAGCATTTT. The chain uses TRBV7-2 and TRBJ1-5; D gene ambiguous. CDR3 size: 16 residues. V lost 5 bases and J lost 2, with 16 bases in between. The germline V gene has CDR1 SGHTA and CDR2 FQGNSA.

The chain combines TRBV7-2 with TRBJ2-5; 7 bases are a match to TRBD1. Germline lookup yields CDR1 SGHTA and CDR2 FQGNSA. The CDR3 extends over 16 amino acids. V trimming: 2 bases; J trimming: 5 bases; junction bases outside the gene matches: 11. Here the CDR3 DNA reads TGTGCCAGCAGCTTAATAGGGGGCGTAGGAGGTGAGACCCAGTACTTC. Residues: CASSLIGGVGGETQYF. Full variable domain (outside the CDR3, taken from reference TRBV7-2 and TRBJ2-5): GAGVSQSPSNKVTEKGKDVELRCDPISGHTALYWYRQSLGQGLEFLIYFQGNSAPDKSGLPSDRFSAERTGGSVSTLTIQRTQQEDSAVYLCASSLIGGVGGETQYFGPGTRLLVL.

The chain couples TRBV14 to TRBJ1-6; D may be TRBD1 (6 bases). This CDR3 region has 12 residues. Germline loops: CDR1 SGHDN, CDR2 FVKESK. V was shortened by 2 bases and J by 11 bases, with 7 bases between the two germline ends. The CDR3 loop reads CASSQQGPPLHF. CDR3 DNA: TGTGCCAGCAGCCAACAGGGGCCACCCCTCCACTTT.

This chain links TRBV19 with TRBJ1-5; possible D gene TRBD1, 6 bases. The germline V gene encodes CDR1 LNHDA and CDR2 SQIVND (reference sequence). V was cut by 5 bases and J by 2 bases, with 16 bases left in between. The CDR3 sequence is 16 residues long. The CDR3 DNA reads as TGTGCCAGTAGTCTCGGCGGGGGGCGAGGCAATCAGCCCCAGCATTTT. It yields the protein CASSLGGGRGNQPQHF.

This rearrangement joins TRBV7-9 to TRBJ2-1; 9 bases align to TRBD1. J lost 9 bases, V lost 9 bases, and 15 bases had no gene match. CDR1 and CDR2 (germline): SEHNR, FQNEAQ (reference sequence). The CDR3 has 15 residues. CDR3 in DNA: TGTGCCAGTCCGCCGGGACAGGGATTCGGTGGTGAGCAGTTCTTC. The encoded protein is CASPPGQGFGGEQFF. The entire variable domain, with the rest obtained from reference TRBV7-9 and TRBJ2-1, is as follows: DTGVSQNPRHKITKRGQNVTFRCDPISEHNRLYWYRQTLGQGPEFLTYFQNEAQLEKSRLLSDRFSAERPKGSFSTLEIQRTEQGDSAMYLCASPPGQGFGGEQFFGPGTRLTVL.